This TCR beta chain was sequenced in a study of T cells in Graves' hyperthyroidism and ophthalmopathy. Study-level results: Ophthalmopathy was model-predicted a median roughly six months pre-onset.

This CDR3 is built from 13 residues. Trimming left V 6 bases short and J 5 bases short, with 11 bases between. Germline CDR1 and CDR2: SNHLY and FYNNEI. In making diagnoses, clinical symptoms, serum thyroxine and TRAb, thyroid ultrasound and orbital computed tomography were all used. This clonotype was picked up many times. Its antigen is not identified. Template material for amplifying TCR beta CDR3 regions consisted of RNA transcripts. The HTBI set primed first-round TCR CDR3 RT-PCR. TCRdb itself ran the multiplex PCR reads through MiXCR, one entry per CDR3 protein. In the table there are some 510,000 distinct CDR3 sequences, around 46% of which are singletons.

This receptor was obtained from a woman in her late teens or twenties with Graves' hyperthyroidism. Sequencing input: peripheral blood or thyroid tissue (not recorded which). The rearrangement joins TRBV2 to TRBJ1-5, with D tentatively TRBD1 (5 bases). The CDR3: CASRDEGYQPQHF. In DNA form, the CDR3 reads TGTGCCAGCAGAGATGAGGGGTATCAGCCCCAGCATTTT.